This record looks at one T cell receptor (beta chain) sequence and its context. The antigen it recognizes is unknown. It has no much larger one-base neighbor in the sample; base qualities were not kept. This sample was included in a study of T cells in Graves' hyperthyroidism and ophthalmopathy (dated by TCRdb to the late 2010s). Concerning the study at large: Peripheral blood samples were taken at the time of initial diagnosis, prior to any treatment. A discovery cohort of about 100 patients, 43 with Graves' ophthalmopathy and approximately 60 with stable Graves' hyperthyroidism, was used to find distinguishing TCR V-J signatures. Prospective prediction of ophthalmopathy was tested in an independent validation cohort consisting of 18 to 20 hyperthyroidism patients and some 15 patients who later progressed to ophthalmopathy. The 100 discovery patients were divided at random into training and test sets in a 7:3 ratio. In several Graves' hyperthyroidism patients, the study also compared T-cell repertoires from thyroid tissue with T-cell repertoires from blood. After sampling, hyperthyroidism patients received methimazole starting at 30 mg daily, and ophthalmopathy patients received high-dose intravenous methylprednisolone. TCR Vbeta CDR3 sequencing of around 130 peripheral blood samples (43 ophthalmopathy, approximately 80 hyperthyroidism and approximately 17 progressor patients) is reported in the paper. Results and caveats for the whole study, not just this receptor: Most expanded thyroid clonotypes (frequency above 0.001) were also found in blood, which suggests that blood repertoires may mirror thyroid immune responses. Ophthalmopathy was separated from stable hyperthyroidism by a 13 V-J signature model, with approximately 85% sensitivity and 81% to 82% specificity obtained in cross-validation and 80%/75% obtained in testing. In validation, the model predicted progression to ophthalmopathy with 55% to 71% sensitivity and over 72% specificity, a median of about 6.7 months before onset. No statistical method was used to set the sample size in advance, and investigators knew the group allocation.

A distance of 21 bases separates the germline ends of V and J, which lose 6 bases and 0 bases respectively. From a lookup of the germline V gene (reference sequence), CDR1 and CDR2 are LNHNV and YYDKDF. From the cysteine up to the phenylalanine, the CDR3 has a length of 18 residues. The kept DNA is CDR3 alone, 54 bases in frame from the first base. Stable Graves' hyperthyroidism was defined as no progression to ophthalmopathy during 18 months of follow-up. The hyperthyroidism patients were between 18 and 65 years old and newly diagnosed, with a disease duration of less than 2 months. Patients with uncontrolled infections, other autoimmune diseases, pregnancy or lactation were excluded. Diagnoses relied on clinical symptoms, serum thyroxine and TRAb, thyroid ultrasound and orbital computed tomography. PBMCs were isolated from approximately 10 ml of fresh peripheral blood by Ficoll-Paque density gradient centrifugation. Total RNA was extracted using Trizol reagent, and RNA quality was assessed on an Agilent 2100 Bioanalyzer.

The TCR beta CDR3 regions were amplified from RNA transcripts. A first-round RT-PCR of the TCR CDR3 used the HTBI primer set with the Qiagen OneStep RT-PCR kit. A second multiplex PCR round built the libraries, followed by size selection and purification. The libraries were sequenced on an Illumina HiSeq2000 using paired-end 100 bp reads. The original pipeline was this. SOAPnuke was used to process the raw data, with reads discarded if the reads contained adapters or uncalled bases, had a mean Phred below 15, or lacked an exact constant-primer or identifier match. COPE v1.2.5 was used to merge the high-quality paired reads, and each unique nucleotide sequence was defined as a clonotype. Clonotypes were aligned to IMGT TRBV, TRBD and TRBJ reference segments using MiTCR v1.1. Only V-J combinations with frequency above 0.0001, covering approximately 99% of repertoires, were analysed. The TCS score was defined as the ratio of F50 (clonal expansion) to E x V (chaos), calculated using BLOSUM62-based TCRdist between CDR3 peptides within each V-J. Welch's t-statistics and random forest reduced 514 V-J features to about 12, which were used in a naive Bayes classifier (R e1071). The public reads were quality trimmed at Q25 with fastp and then assembled into clones with MiXCR by TCRdb, keeping productive beta chains. Rows are unified per CDR3 protein, each entry keeping the most common DNA and genes. Here the V and J calls rest on TCRdb's processing, not on the authors' analysis. The sample yields some 550,000 distinct CDR3 sequences; less than 25% were counted once. The ten largest clones represent 26% of the sample.

This clonotype was obtained from a man aged 18 to 30 with Graves' hyperthyroidism. Recombination linked TRBV15 to TRBJ1-3; a tentative D match to TRBD1 spans 6 bases. The sequenced material came from blood. The DNA sequence follows: TGTGCCACCAGAGAGGGGGACATAACCGGTTTCTCTGGAAACACCATATATTTT. This sequence encodes CATREGDITGFSGNTIYF.